One T cell receptor (beta chain) is described in this entry. This clonotype has just a few counts. No cognate antigen has been identified for it. Within one base of it there is no much larger clone, and no base qualities were kept. TCR cDNA was made using 5'RACE template switching, a step that added a universal primer site and unique molecular identifiers. cDNA synthesis was primed from both the TCR alpha and TCR beta constant segments. Libraries were amplified in two PCR steps, with sample barcodes and sequencing adapters added in the second step. Sequencing of libraries was done on Illumina HiSeq 2500 (2x100 bp) or NovaSeq (2x150 bp). Regarding the original processing steps: Demultiplexing of reads and collapsing into UMI consensus sequences were performed with MIGEC, and V(D)J alignment was carried out with MiXCR. Vaccine-responding clonotypes were identified with edgeR using replicate PBMC samples, with FDR below 0.01 and a log2 fold change above 5 up to day 15 being required. Each bulk clonotype was labeled CD4 or CD8 based on which sequenced repertoire, CD4 or CD8, contained the clonotype at higher abundance. TCRdb reworked the public reads: Q25 trimming with fastp, MiXCR clone assembly, productive beta chains retained. Merged by CDR3 protein, the rows form single entries marked with the most common genes and DNA. In this record, the V and J calls reflect TCRdb's handling and not the investigators' own analysis. The sample has about 500,000 distinct CDR3 sequences on record, about 15% of them singletons. The leading ten clones occupy 17% of the sample.

These data come from a study of T cells after yellow fever vaccination (dated by TCRdb to between 2017 and 2020). In the study overall: The SMART-Seq v4 Ultra Low Input RNA kit was used to prepare libraries from fractions with low cell numbers. To follow T-cell clones before and after primary and booster YFV17D yellow fever vaccination, bulk TCR alpha and beta repertoires were sequenced over time. Blood was drawn at multiple timepoints before and after primary and secondary immunization, with bulk PBMC replicates and cell subsets isolated. Two healthy male donors, one aged 18 to 30 and one aged 30 to 40 years, were included in the cohort.

General study outcomes and caveats: Because the study included only a couple of donors, the extent to which the findings can be generalized is limited. Because abundant contaminating clonotypes from the bulk population could be contained in FACS-sorted repertoires, computational filtering was required. Most clones expanded after primary vaccination were re-detected after the booster (almost 98% of CD4 and around 88% of CD8), suggesting broad memory maintenance. A small fraction of clonotypes showed up in both the CD4 and CD8 compartments, probably as a result of convergent recombination. The secondary T-cell response was found to be weaker but faster than the primary response, with a peak reached on day 5 rather than on day 15.

The germline V and J ends show losses of 5 bases and 3 bases respectively, and no gene match explains 6 bases of the junction. The CDR3 has 16 amino acids, counting the end cysteine and phenylalanine. Here the CDR3 DNA is all that survives: 48 bases in frame from base 1. CDR1 and CDR2 are drawn from the germline V gene (reference sequence): WNHNN, SYGVQD. The label giving this sample's treatment or condition can be read as: live attenuated yellow fever vaccine strain. At each blood-draw timepoint, two biological replicates of bulk PBMCs were collected. A standard Ficoll-Paque protocol was used to isolate PBMCs from peripheral blood. TriZol was used to extract RNA from bulk PBMCs, CD4 and CD8 fractions, and dextramer-positive and dextramer-negative fractions.

The source was PBMCs, collected less than 6 days after the first yellow fever vaccination. The sequence joins TRBV10-1 to TRBJ2-2, and TRBD1 aligns with 10 junction nucleotides. The sequence was obtained from a man between 18 and 29 years old who received the YFV17D yellow fever vaccine. The DNA sequence follows: TGCGCCAGCAGTAAGCTTGGGACAGGGGACACCGGGGAGCTGTTTTTT. It translates as CASSKLGTGDTGELFF.